The source of this T cell receptor (beta chain) is a study of T cell responses to AZD1222 COVID-19 vaccine. The V and J ends lost 6 bases and 7 bases respectively, with 15 bases between them. The CDR3 is 13 residues long. Germline V gene data show CDR1 as SNHLY and CDR2 as FYNNEI. Comments on this clone: The antigen is unknown.

Here immunoSEQ multiplex PCR was the method, and the copy in TCRdb shows in-frame clones only, minus some. The data show 130,000 to 150,000 clones, about 93% seen once. The study's findings and limits: Repertoire sampling was restricted to post-peak T cell response timepoints. Of spike-specific TCRs, nearly half reportedly target regions left unmutated in variants. In a largely white British group with more females than males, clonal diversity was possibly underestimated.

The source was peripheral blood, collected on day 0 of AZD1222 vaccination. This clonotype was sampled from an adult in good health. This rearrangement joins TRBV2 to TRBJ1-1; the D gene is possibly TRBD1 (5 bases). The CDR3 protein is CASRGSGPLEAFF. CDR3 coding DNA: TGTGCCAGCAGGGGGTCAGGGCCCCTTGAAGCTTTCTTT.